This TCR beta chain was recovered during a study of blood T cells in healthy people across ages. A note on this clonotype: The antigen is undetermined.

V gave up 4 bases and J gave up 0 bases, with 15 bases separating them. This CDR3 is built from 16 residues. Per the germline V gene, CDR1 is SGHNT and CDR2 is YYREEE (reference sequence). Study findings and constraints: The recorded TCR beta diversity per million T cells decreased in a roughly linear manner with age.

With a J-beta primer mix and a sample-barcoded 5' primer, a second PCR ran 7 to 11 cycles. MiXCR, run by TCRdb on the 5' RACE reads, gives a single entry per CDR3 protein. The table has under 750,000 distinct CDR3 sequences, under 55% seen once. The receptor was derived from a man at least 80 years old in good health. The sequenced sample was blood. The chain combines TRBV5-4 with TRBJ2-3, with TRBD1 as a possible D gene (6 bases). The CDR3 DNA is TGTGCCAGCAGCAAAGTACCCAGGGGAAGCACAGATACGCAGTATTTT. It is translated as CASSKVPRGSTDTQYF.